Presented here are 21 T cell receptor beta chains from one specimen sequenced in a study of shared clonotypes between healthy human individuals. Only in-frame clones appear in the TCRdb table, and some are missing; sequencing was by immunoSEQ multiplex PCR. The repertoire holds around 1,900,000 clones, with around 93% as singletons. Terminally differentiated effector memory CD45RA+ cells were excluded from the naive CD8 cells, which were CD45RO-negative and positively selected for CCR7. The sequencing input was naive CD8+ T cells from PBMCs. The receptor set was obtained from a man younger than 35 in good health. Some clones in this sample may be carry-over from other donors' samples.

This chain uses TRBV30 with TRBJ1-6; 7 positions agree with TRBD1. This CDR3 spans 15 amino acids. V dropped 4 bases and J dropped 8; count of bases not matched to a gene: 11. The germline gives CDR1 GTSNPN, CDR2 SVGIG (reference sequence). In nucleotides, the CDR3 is TGTGCCTGGATTCCCAGGGACAGCCGGCATTCACCCCTCCACTTT. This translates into CAWIPRDSRHSPLHF.

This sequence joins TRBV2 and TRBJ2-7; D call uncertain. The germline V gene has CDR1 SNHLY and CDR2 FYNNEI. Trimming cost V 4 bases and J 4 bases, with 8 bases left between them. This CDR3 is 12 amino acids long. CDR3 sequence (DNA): TGTGCCAGCAGTGGACGTCTTTACGAGCAGTACTTC. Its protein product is CASSGRLYEQYF.

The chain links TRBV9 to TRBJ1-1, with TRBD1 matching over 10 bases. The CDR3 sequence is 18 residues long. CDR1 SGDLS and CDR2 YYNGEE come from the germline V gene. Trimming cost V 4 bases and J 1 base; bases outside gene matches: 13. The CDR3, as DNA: TGTGCCAGCAGCTCTAACCCAGACAGGGGGCCACAGAACACTGAAGCTTTCTTT. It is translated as CASSSNPDRGPQNTEAFF.

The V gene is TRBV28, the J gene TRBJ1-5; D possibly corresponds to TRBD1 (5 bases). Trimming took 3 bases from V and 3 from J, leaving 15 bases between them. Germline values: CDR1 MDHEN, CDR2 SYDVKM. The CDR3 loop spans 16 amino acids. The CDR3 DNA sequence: TGTGCCAGCAGTTTCGGGCAGGGTGCGAACAATCAGCCCCAGCATTTT. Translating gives CASSFGQGANNQPQHF. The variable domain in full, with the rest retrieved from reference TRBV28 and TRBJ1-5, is DVKVTQSSRYLVKRTGEKVFLECVQDMDHENMFWYRQDPGLGLRLIYFSYDVKMKEKGDIPEGYSVSREKKERFSLILESASTNQTSMYLCASSFGQGANNQPQHFGDGTRLSIL.

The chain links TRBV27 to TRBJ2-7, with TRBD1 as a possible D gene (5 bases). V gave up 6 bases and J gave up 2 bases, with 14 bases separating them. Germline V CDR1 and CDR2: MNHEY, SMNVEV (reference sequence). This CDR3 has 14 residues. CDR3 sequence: CASSYTTRAYEQYF. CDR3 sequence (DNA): TGTGCCAGCAGCTACACCACCAGGGCCTACGAGCAGTACTTC.

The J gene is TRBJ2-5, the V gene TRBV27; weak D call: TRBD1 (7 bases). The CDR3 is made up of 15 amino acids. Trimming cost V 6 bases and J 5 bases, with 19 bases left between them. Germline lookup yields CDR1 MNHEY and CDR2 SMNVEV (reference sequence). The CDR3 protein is CASSLSGGRWETQYF. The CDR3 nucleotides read TGTGCCAGCAGCCTATCAGGGGGGAGGTGGGAGACCCAGTACTTC.

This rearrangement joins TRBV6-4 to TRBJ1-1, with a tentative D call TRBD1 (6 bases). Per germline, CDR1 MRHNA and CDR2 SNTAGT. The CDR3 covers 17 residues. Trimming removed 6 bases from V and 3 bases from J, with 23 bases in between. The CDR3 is CASSDTAKGQPYTEAFF. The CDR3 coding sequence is TGTGCCAGCAGCGATACAGCTAAGGGACAACCCTACACTGAAGCTTTCTTT.

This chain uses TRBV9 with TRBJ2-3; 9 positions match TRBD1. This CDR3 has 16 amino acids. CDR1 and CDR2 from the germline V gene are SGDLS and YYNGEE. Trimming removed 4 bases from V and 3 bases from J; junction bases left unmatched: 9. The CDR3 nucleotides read TGTGCCAGCAGCTCACAAGCCGGGACAGGGACAGATACGCAGTATTTT. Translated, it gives CASSSQAGTGTDTQYF.

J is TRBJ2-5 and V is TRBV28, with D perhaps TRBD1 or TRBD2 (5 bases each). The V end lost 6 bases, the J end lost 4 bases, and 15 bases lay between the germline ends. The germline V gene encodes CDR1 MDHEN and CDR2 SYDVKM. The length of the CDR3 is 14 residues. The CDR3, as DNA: TGTGCCAGCAGAGAGTGGGGGTCCATAGAGACCCAGTACTTC. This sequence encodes CASREWGSIETQYF.

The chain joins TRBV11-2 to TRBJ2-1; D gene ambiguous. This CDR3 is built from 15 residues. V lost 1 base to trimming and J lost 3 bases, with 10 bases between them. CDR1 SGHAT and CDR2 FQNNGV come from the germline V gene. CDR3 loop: CASSLGYPSYNEQFF. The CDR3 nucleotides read TGTGCCAGCAGCTTAGGTTATCCTAGCTACAATGAGCAGTTCTTC.

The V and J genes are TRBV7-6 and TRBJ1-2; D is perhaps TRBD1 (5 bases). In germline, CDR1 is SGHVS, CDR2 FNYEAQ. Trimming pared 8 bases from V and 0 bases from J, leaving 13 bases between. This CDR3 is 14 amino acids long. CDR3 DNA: TGTGCCAGCCTCGGGACTTACCCTAACTATGGCTACACCTTC. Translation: CASLGTYPNYGYTF.

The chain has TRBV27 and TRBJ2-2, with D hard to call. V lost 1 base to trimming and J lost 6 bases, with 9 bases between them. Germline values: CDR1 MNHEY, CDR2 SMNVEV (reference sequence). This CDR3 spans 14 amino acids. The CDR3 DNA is TGTGCCAGCAGTTTATTGTTGGACCCCGGGGAGCTGTTTTTT. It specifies CASSLLLDPGELFF.

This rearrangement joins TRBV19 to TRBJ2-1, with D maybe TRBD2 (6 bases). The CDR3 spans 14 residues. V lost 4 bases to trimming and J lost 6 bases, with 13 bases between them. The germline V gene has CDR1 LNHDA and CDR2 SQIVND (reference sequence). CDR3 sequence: CASSTRLVPNEQFF. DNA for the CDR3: TGTGCCAGTAGTACAAGACTAGTCCCCAATGAGCAGTTCTTC. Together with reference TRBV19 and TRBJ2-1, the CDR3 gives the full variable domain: DGGITQSPKYLFRKEGQNVTLSCEQNLNHDAMYWYRQDPGQGLRLIYYSQIVNDFQKGDIAEGYSVSREKKESFPLTVTSAQKNPTAFYLCASSTRLVPNEQFFGPGTRLTVL.

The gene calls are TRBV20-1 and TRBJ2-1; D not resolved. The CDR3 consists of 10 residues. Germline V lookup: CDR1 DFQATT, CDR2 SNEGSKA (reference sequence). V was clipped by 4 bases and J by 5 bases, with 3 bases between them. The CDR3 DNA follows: TGCAGTGCTACAAACAATGAGCAGTTCTTC. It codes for CSATNNEQFF.

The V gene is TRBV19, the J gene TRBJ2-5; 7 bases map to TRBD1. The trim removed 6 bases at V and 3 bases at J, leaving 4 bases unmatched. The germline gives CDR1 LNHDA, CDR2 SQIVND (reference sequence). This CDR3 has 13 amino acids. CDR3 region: CASSSDREETQYF. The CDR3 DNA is TGTGCCAGTAGCTCCGACAGGGAAGAGACCCAGTACTTC.

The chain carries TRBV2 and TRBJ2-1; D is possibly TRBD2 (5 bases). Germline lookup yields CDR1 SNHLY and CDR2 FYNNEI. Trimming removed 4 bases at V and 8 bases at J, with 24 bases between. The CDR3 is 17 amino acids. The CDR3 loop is CASSGRPHGGDSYEQFF. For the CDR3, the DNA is TGTGCCAGCAGTGGTCGTCCCCACGGAGGTGATAGTTATGAGCAGTTCTTC.

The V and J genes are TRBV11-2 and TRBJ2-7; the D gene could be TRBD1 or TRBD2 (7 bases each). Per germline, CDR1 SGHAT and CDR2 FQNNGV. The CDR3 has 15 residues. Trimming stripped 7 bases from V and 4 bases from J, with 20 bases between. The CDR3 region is CASTQGVRREYEQYF. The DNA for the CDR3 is TGTGCCAGCACCCAGGGGGTCAGGCGGGAGTACGAGCAGTACTTC.

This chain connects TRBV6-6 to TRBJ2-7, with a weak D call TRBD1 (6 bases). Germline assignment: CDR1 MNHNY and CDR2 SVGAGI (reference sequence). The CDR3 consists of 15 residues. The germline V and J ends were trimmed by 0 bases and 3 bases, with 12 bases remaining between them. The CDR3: CASSYSGHPNYEQYF. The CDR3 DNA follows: TGTGCCAGCAGTTACTCGGGACACCCAAACTACGAGCAGTACTTC.

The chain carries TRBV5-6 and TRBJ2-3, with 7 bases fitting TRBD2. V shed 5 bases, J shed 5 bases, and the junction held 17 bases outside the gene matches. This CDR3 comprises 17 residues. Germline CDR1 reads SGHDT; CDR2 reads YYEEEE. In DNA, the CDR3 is TGTGCCAGCAGTCCTGGGAGGGGCGGGATAGTGGAAGATACGCAGTATTTT. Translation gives CASSPGRGGIVEDTQYF. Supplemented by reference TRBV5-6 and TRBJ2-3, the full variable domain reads DAGVTQSPTHLIKTRGQQVTLRCSPKSGHDTVSWYQQALGQGPQFIFQYYEEEERQRGNFPDRFSGHQFPNYSSELNVNALLLGDSALYLCASSPGRGGIVEDTQYFGPGTRLTVL.

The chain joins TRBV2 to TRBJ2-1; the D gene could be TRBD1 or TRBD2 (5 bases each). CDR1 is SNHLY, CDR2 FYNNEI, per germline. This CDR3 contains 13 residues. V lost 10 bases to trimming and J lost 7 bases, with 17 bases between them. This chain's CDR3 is CAMRGAWRNEQFF. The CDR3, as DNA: TGTGCCATGAGGGGCGCGTGGCGAAATGAGCAGTTCTTC.

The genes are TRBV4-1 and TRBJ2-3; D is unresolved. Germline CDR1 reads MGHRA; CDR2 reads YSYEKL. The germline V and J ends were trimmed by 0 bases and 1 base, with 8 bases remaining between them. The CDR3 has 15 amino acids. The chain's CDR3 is CASSQDLLGTDTQYF. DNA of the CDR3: TGCGCCAGCAGCCAAGATCTCCTGGGCACAGATACGCAGTATTTT.